These T cell receptor beta chains were read from a single sample in a study of blood T cells in healthy people across ages. TCRdb called the 5' RACE reads again in MiXCR, with one record for every CDR3 protein. The sample gives fewer than 800,000 distinct CDR3 sequences, around 21% of which show up once; roughly 3.9% is in the top ten. The sequenced sample consisted of blood. The receptors were gathered from a man between 65 and 80 years old in good health. Each CDR3 is given with its conserved first and last residue. D genes are given only for firm matches. Size is omitted from some rows. Given values are once, few, many or a class for expanded clones.

V	D	J	size	CDR3	DNA
TRBV7-9	-	TRBJ2-2	few	CASSPGAGGKNTGELFF	TGTGCCAGCAGCCCAGGGGCCGGGGGGAAAAACACCGGGGAGCTGTTTTTT
TRBV5-1	-	TRBJ2-6	-	CASSLVGGANALTF	TGCGCCAGCAGCTTGGTTGGTGGGGCCAACGCCCTGACTTTC
TRBV6-2/TRBV6-3	-	TRBJ2-5	-	CACDFNRGETQYF	TGTGCCTGCGACTTTAACCGAGGGGAGACCCAGTACTTC
TRBV15	-	TRBJ2-5	-	CATSRDQETQNF	TGTGCCACCAGCAGAGACCAAGAGACCCAGAACTTC
TRBV4-1	TRBD2	TRBJ2-1	-	CASSEGRSGSFDEQFF	TGCGCCAGCAGCGAAGGACGTAGCGGGAGTTTTGATGAGCAGTTCTTC
TRBV19	-	TRBJ1-5	few	CASSIDRERNQPQHF	TGTGCCAGTAGTATCGACAGAGAGCGTAATCAGCCCCAGCATTTT
TRBV6-1	-	TRBJ2-1	-	CASSEVRERNEQFF	TGTGCCAGCAGTGAAGTAAGGGAGCGGAATGAGCAGTTCTTC
TRBV7-9	-	TRBJ2-1	-	CASSLDSGRYEQFF	TGTGCCAGCAGCTTAGATTCAGGGAGGTATGAGCAGTTCTTC
TRBV11-2	-	TRBJ2-6	-	CASSFGRQSGANVLTF	TGTGCCAGCAGCTTTGGCAGACAAAGCGGGGCCAACGTCCTGACTTTC
TRBV14	-	TRBJ2-2	-	CASSPRLINTGELFF	TGTGCCAGCAGCCCCCGACTCATAAACACCGGGGAGCTGTTTTTT
TRBV6-2/TRBV6-3	-	TRBJ2-7	few	CASSYGGGGISEQYF	TGTGCCAGCAGTTACGGGGGAGGGGGCATCTCCGAGCAGTACTTC
TRBV20-1	-	TRBJ2-5	few	CSARPWTEQETQYF	TGCAGTGCTAGACCTTGGACGGAACAAGAGACCCAGTACTTC
TRBV2	TRBD2	TRBJ2-5	-	CASQREGQETQYF	TGTGCCAGCCAGCGGGAGGGCCAAGAGACCCAGTACTTC
TRBV2	-	TRBJ2-5	-	CASTMNRGTTETQYF	TGTGCCAGCACCATGAACCGAGGGACCACGGAGACCCAGTACTTC
TRBV12-3/TRBV12-4	TRBD1	TRBJ1-5	few	CASSLRTGDGPQHF	TGTGCCAGCAGTCTCCGGACAGGAGACGGGCCCCAGCATTTT
TRBV9	-	TRBJ1-3	few	CASSVGLERGNTIYF	TGTGCCAGCAGCGTAGGTTTAGAGCGTGGAAACACCATATATTTT
TRBV9	-	TRBJ2-5	-	CASNVVVSGLSPQYF	TGTGCCAGCAACGTAGTCGTGAGCGGCCTATCGCCCCAGTACTTC
TRBV12-3/TRBV12-4	TRBD2	TRBJ2-3	few	CASSFPAGGSTDTQYF	TGTGCCAGCAGTTTCCCAGCGGGAGGGAGCACAGATACGCAGTATTTT
TRBV7-8	TRBD1	TRBJ2-1	-	CASSLTTGWDNEQFF	TGTGCCAGCAGCTTAACGACAGGGTGGGACAATGAGCAGTTCTTC
TRBV7-2	-	TRBJ2-2	few	CASSLVGRLNTGELFF	TGTGCCAGCAGCTTAGTCGGCAGATTAAACACCGGGGAGCTGTTTTTT
TRBV5-1	-	TRBJ2-7	-	CASSLNGGPNEQYF	TGCGCCAGCAGCTTGAATGGGGGCCCAAACGAGCAGTACTTC
TRBV4-1	TRBD2	TRBJ2-1	many	CASSPLLAGVNNEQFF	TGCGCCAGCAGCCCCCTCCTAGCGGGAGTTAACAATGAGCAGTTCTTC
TRBV3-1	-	TRBJ2-7	few	CASSHLAGYSEQYF	TGTGCCAGCAGCCACCTTGCGGGCTACTCCGAGCAGTACTTC
TRBV2	-	TRBJ2-1	few	CAKQGLESYNEQFF	TGTGCCAAGCAAGGACTGGAGTCATACAATGAGCAGTTCTTC
TRBV28	-	TRBJ2-7	-	CASSLGGAPDEQYF	TGTGCCAGCAGTTTAGGGGGGGCGCCTGACGAGCAGTACTTC
TRBV25-1	-	TRBJ1-3	-	CASSESLGGGRGNTIYF	TGTGCCAGCAGTGAATCCCTGGGCGGGGGCAGAGGAAACACCATATATTTT
TRBV4-3	-	TRBJ2-5	-	CASSQDGYQETQYF	TGCGCCAGCAGCCAAGATGGCTACCAAGAGACCCAGTACTTC
TRBV20-1	TRBD1	TRBJ1-2	few	CSAEPQGGYGYTF	TGCAGTGCCGAACCCCAGGGGGGATATGGCTACACCTTC
TRBV15	-	TRBJ2-1	many	CATSPLEGLDVDEQFF	TGTGCCACCAGCCCCCTGGAAGGACTCGACGTCGATGAGCAGTTCTTC
TRBV5-1	TRBD1	TRBJ2-1	-	CASSLEGAVSDNEQFF	TGCGCCAGCAGCTTGGAGGGGGCAGTTTCGGACAATGAGCAGTTCTTC
TRBV5-5	TRBD2	TRBJ2-1	many	CASRLGLHSNEQFF	TGTGCCAGCAGACTGGGACTACATAGCAATGAGCAGTTCTTC
TRBV25-1	-	TRBJ1-4	few	CASSEEGPANEKLFF	TGTGCCAGCAGTGAGGAGGGGCCCGCTAATGAAAAACTGTTTTTT
TRBV4-2	-	TRBJ2-7	-	CASSQDPFYEQYF	TGTGCCAGCAGCCAAGACCCTTTCTACGAGCAGTACTTC
TRBV5-4	TRBD1	TRBJ2-1	few	CASSLEGAPSYNEQFF	TGTGCCAGCAGCTTGGAGGGGGCCCCCTCCTACAATGAGCAGTTCTTC
TRBV6-6	TRBD1	TRBJ1-2	few	CAVGDRGNYGYTF	TGTGCAGTCGGGGACAGGGGAAACTATGGCTACACCTTC
TRBV10-3	TRBD2	TRBJ2-1	many	CAINDPGTSGSQEQFF	TGTGCCATCAACGACCCCGGGACTAGCGGGAGTCAAGAGCAGTTCTTC
TRBV4-3	-	TRBJ2-2	-	CASSQGYRISTGELFF	TGCGCCAGCAGCCAGGGGTACAGGATAAGCACCGGGGAGCTGTTTTTT
TRBV27	TRBD2	TRBJ2-7	-	CASSPATTSGSNEQYF	TGTGCCAGCAGTCCCGCAACGACTAGCGGGAGCAACGAGCAGTACTTC
TRBV6-6	-	TRBJ1-2	-	CASSYGARPDYGYTF	TGTGCCAGCAGTTACGGGGCCAGGCCGGACTATGGCTACACCTTC
TRBV7-9	-	TRBJ2-4	-	CASSFGTGIYMPQDEYF	-
TRBV7-2	-	TRBJ2-4	few	CASGLPGSKNIQYF	TGTGCCAGCGGGCTCCCGGGGAGCAAAAACATTCAGTACTTC
TRBV27	-	TRBJ1-1	few	CASSTGSTEAFF	TGTGCCAGCTCTACAGGGTCCACTGAAGCTTTCTTT
TRBV12-3/TRBV12-4	-	TRBJ2-3	few	CASSLGVYGSTDTQYF	TGTGCCAGCAGTTTAGGGGTCTACGGTAGCACAGATACGCAGTATTTT
TRBV20-1	-	TRBJ1-4	few	CSASRRTNEKLFF	TGCAGTGCTAGCCGCAGAACTAATGAAAAACTGTTTTTT
TRBV29-1	-	TRBJ2-3	-	CSVKPRLTDTQYF	TGCAGCGTTAAACCAAGGTTGACAGATACGCAGTATTTT
TRBV4-1	-	TRBJ1-1	-	CASRPRVGPNTEAFF	TGCGCCAGCAGGCCAAGGGTGGGGCCTAACACTGAAGCTTTCTTT
TRBV6-1	-	TRBJ2-3	-	CASSEGGRVNTDTQYF	TGTGCCAGCAGTGAAGGAGGCAGGGTGAACACAGATACGCAGTATTTT
TRBV6-5	-	TRBJ1-1	-	CATETQGRGEAFF	TGTGCCACCGAAACCCAGGGACGGGGCGAAGCTTTCTTT
TRBV20-1	TRBD2	TRBJ2-1	-	CSARDRLAVGNEQFF	TGCAGTGCTAGAGATCGTCTAGCGGTAGGCAATGAGCAGTTCTTC
TRBV4-1	-	TRBJ1-2	-	CASSQVFAGSYGYTF	TGCGCCAGCAGCCAAGTTTTCGCCGGTAGCTATGGCTACACCTTC
TRBV20-1	-	TRBJ1-4	few	CSASRTTANEKLFF	TGCAGTGCTAGTCGGACCACAGCTAATGAAAAACTGTTTTTT